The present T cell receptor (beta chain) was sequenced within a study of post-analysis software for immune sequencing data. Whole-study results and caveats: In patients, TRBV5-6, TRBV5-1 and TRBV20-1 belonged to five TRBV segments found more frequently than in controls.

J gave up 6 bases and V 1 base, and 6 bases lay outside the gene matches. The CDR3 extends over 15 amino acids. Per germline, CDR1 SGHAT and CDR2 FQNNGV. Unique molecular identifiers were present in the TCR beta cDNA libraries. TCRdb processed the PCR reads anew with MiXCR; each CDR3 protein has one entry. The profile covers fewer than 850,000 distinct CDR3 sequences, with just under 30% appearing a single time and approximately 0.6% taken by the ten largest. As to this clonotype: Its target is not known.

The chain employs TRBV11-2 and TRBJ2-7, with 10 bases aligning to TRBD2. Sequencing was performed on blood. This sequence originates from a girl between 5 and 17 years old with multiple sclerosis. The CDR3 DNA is TGTGCCAGCAGCTTAGTCAGCGGGAGGGCCGGCGAGCAGTACTTC. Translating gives CASSLVSGRAGEQYF.